This is a list of T cell receptor beta chains from one sample in a study of graft-versus-host responses after intestinal transplantation. The repertoire was sequenced with immunoSEQ multiplex PCR; TCRdb's copy has only in-frame clones and lacks some. The sample lists over 10,000 clones; around 85% were seen once. The starting material was PBMCs, obtained just over 300 days after intestinal transplant. The source of these receptors is a human patient who received an intestinal transplant, so some T cells may come from the graft donor. Both conserved end residues are part of each CDR3. A D gene is named only where the DNA matches it firmly. Expanded clones get a size class; other rows say once, few or many, or leave the size out.

TRBJ2-7 | NA | NA | TRBV7-2 | CASSLVHEQYF | TGTGCCAGCAGCTTAGTTCACGAGCAGTACTTC
TRBJ1-1 | NA | NA | TRBV19 | CASSIRMGNTEAFF | TGTGCCAGTAGTATTCGGATGGGGAACACTGAAGCTTTCTTT
TRBJ2-4 | once | TRBD2 | TRBV29-1 | CSVASGGIQYF | TGCAGCGTTGCGTCGGGAGGCATTCAGTACTTC
TRBJ2-7 | NA | NA | TRBV28 | CASSVTSFLYEQYF | TGTGCCAGCAGCGTAACTAGTTTCTTGTACGAGCAGTACTTC
TRBJ1-1 | NA | NA | TRBV5-5 | CASSLGNMNTEAFF | TGTGCCAGCAGCTTGGGGAATATGAACACTGAAGCTTTCTTT
TRBJ2-1 | once | TRBD2 | TRBV9 | CASSSSGTSGNEQFF | TGTGCCAGCAGCTCTTCCGGGACTAGTGGTAATGAGCAGTTCTTC
TRBJ2-7 | once | TRBD2 | TRBV6-5 | CASSPPGGLYEQYF | TGTGCCAGCAGTCCTCCGGGGGGTCTCTACGAGCAGTACTTC
TRBJ1-2 | NA | NA | TRBV27 | CASSLLGARGYTF | TGTGCCAGCAGTTTACTGGGGGCGCGGGGCTACACCTTC
TRBJ1-5 | few | NA | TRBV27 | CASSWDGNQPQHF | TGTGCCAGCAGTTGGGACGGTAATCAGCCCCAGCATTTT
TRBJ2-5 | NA | TRBD2 | TRBV19 | CASSPGTSGKETQYF | TGTGCCAGTAGTCCCGGGACTAGCGGGAAAGAGACCCAGTACTTC
TRBJ2-7 | NA | TRBD1 | TRBV30 | CAWSAQGGEQYF | TGTGCCTGGAGTGCACAGGGGGGCGAGCAGTACTTC
TRBJ2-3 | NA | NA | TRBV6-1 | CASSEGVRFFHTDTQYF | TGTGCCAGCAGTGAAGGGGTGAGGTTCTTCCACACAGATACGCAGTATTTT
TRBJ2-7 | NA | NA | TRBV27 | CASSLGGTYEQYF | TGTGCCAGCAGTTTAGGCGGCACCTACGAGCAGTACTTC
TRBJ2-3 | NA | NA | TRBV20-1 | CSASMGDTQYF | TGCAGTGCTAGTATGGGAGATACGCAGTATTTT
TRBJ2-5 | once | TRBD1 | TRBV28 | CASSPPTGGWETQYF | TGTGCCAGCAGTCCTCCGACAGGGGGCTGGGAGACCCAGTACTTC
TRBJ1-2 | few | NA | TRBV7-9 | CASSPASGPVNYGYTF | TGTGCCAGCAGCCCCGCATCCGGCCCAGTAAACTATGGCTACACCTTC
TRBJ2-7 | once | NA | TRBV18 | CASSPSTWDEQYF | TGTGCCAGCTCACCCTCGACCTGGGACGAGCAGTACTTC
TRBJ1-1 | once | NA | TRBV5-1 | CASSFTLGNTEAFF | TGCGCCAGCAGCTTTACACTTGGGAACACTGAAGCTTTCTTT
TRBJ2-1 | NA | NA | TRBV27 | CASSFGGGGYNEQFF | TGTGCCAGCAGCTTCGGAGGGGGCGGCTACAATGAGCAGTTCTTC
TRBJ1-2 | once | TRBD1 | TRBV5-3 | CARSAGQSCPYFHGYTF | TGTGCCAGAAGCGCGGGACAGAGTTGTCCCTATTTCCATGGCTACACCTTC
TRBJ2-3 | once | NA | TRBV7-9 | CASGRTMDTQYF | TGTGCCAGCGGGAGGACCATGGATACGCAGTATTTT
TRBJ2-1 | NA | NA | TRBV6-4 | CASSDSYGKYNEQFF | TGTGCCAGCAGTGACTCGTACGGGAAGTACAATGAGCAGTTCTTC
TRBJ2-1 | once | TRBD1 | TRBV5-1 | CASSLATGTGKYNEQFF | TGCGCCAGCAGCTTGGCCACCGGGACAGGGAAGTACAATGAGCAGTTCTTC
TRBJ1-6 | once | NA | TRBV28 | CASSLLNSPLHF | TGTGCCAGCAGTTTACTCAATTCACCCCTCCACTTT